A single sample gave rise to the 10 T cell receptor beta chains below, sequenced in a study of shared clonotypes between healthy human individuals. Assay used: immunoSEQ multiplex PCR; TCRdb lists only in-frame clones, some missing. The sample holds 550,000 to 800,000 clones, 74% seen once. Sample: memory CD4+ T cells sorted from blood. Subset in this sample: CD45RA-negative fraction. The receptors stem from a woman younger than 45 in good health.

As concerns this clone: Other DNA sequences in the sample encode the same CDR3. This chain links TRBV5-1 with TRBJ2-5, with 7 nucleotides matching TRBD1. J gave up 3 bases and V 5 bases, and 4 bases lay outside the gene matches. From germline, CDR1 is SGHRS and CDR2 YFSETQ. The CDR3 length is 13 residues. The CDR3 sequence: CASRYDREETQYF. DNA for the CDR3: TGCGCCAGCAGGTACGACAGGGAAGAGACCCAGTACTTC. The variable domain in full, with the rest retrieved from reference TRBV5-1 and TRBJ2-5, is KAGVTQTPRYLIKTRGQQVTLSCSPISGHRSVSWYQQTPGQGLQFLFEYFSETQRNKGNFPGRFSGRQFSNSRSEMNVSTLELGDSALYLCASRYDREETQYFGPGTRLLVL.

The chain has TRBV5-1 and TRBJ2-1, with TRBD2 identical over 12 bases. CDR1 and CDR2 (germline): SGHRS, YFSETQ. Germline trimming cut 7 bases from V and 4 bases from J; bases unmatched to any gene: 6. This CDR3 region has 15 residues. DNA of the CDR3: TGCGCCAGCGCGGAGGGGACTAGCGGGTACAATGAGCAGTTCTTC. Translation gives CASAEGTSGYNEQFF.

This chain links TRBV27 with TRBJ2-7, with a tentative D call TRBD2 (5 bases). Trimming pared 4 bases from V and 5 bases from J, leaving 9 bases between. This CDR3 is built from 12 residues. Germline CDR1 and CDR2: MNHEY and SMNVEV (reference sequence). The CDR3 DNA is TGTGCCAGCAGTTCCGCGGGCCACGAGCAGTACTTC. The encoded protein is CASSSAGHEQYF.

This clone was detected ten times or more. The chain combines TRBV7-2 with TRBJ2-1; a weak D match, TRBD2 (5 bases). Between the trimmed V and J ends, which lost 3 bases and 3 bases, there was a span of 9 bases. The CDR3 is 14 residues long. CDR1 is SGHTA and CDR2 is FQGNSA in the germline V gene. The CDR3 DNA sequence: TGTGCCAGCAGCTTCCCGGGATACTACAATGAGCAGTTCTTC. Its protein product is CASSFPGYYNEQFF.

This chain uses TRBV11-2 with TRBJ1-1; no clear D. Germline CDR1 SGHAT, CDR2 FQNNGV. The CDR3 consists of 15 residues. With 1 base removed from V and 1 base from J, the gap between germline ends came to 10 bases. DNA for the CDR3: TGTGCCAGCAGCTTAGCCCGGGGTACGAACACTGAAGCTTTCTTT. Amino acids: CASSLARGTNTEAFF.

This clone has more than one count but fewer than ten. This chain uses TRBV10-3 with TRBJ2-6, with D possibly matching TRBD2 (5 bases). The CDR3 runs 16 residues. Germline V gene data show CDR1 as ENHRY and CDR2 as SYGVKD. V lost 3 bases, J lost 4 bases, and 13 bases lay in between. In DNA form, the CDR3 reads TGTGCCATCAGTGACCCCACTAGTTTCGGGGCCAACGTCCTGACTTTC. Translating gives CAISDPTSFGANVLTF.

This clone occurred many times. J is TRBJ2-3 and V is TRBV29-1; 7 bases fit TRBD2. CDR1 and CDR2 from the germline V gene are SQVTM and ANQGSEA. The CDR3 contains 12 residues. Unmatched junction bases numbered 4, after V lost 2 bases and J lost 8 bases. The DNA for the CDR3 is TGCAGCGTTGAAAGCGGGGAGCCTACGCAGTATTTT. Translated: CSVESGEPTQYF.

Written as DNA, the CDR3 is TGTGCCAGCAGCTACCAGGCGAGCGGGATAACAGATACGCAGTATTTT. It specifies CASSYQASGITDTQYF. This chain uses TRBV11-2 with TRBJ2-3; 7 bases match TRBD2. The CDR3 has 16 amino acids. Germline V CDR1 and CDR2: SGHAT, FQNNGV. V lost 4 bases and J lost 3; bases outside the gene matches: 10.

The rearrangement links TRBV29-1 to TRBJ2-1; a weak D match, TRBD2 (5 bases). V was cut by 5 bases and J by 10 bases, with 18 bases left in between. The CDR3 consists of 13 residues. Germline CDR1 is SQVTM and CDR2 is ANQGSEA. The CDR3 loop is CSVRGAAAREQFF. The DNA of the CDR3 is TGCAGCGTTAGAGGAGCGGCAGCCCGAGAGCAGTTCTTC.

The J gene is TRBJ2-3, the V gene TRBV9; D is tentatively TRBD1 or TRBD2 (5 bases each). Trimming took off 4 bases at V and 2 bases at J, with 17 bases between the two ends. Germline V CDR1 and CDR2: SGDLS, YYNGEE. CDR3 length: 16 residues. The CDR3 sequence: CASSPPRGAYTDTQYF. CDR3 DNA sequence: TGTGCCAGCAGCCCCCCCAGAGGGGCGTACACAGATACGCAGTATTTT.